The present entry profiles one TCR beta chain with its context. Its antigen is not identified. This record belongs to a study of CD8+ T cells in alopecia areata. Stated treatment: oral pan-JAK inhibitor, 5-10 mg twice daily. The sequencing template was cDNA reverse transcribed from extracted RNA. TCRdb's copy holds only in-frame clones and misses some; the assay was immunoSEQ multiplex PCR. Of 150,000 to 200,000 clones listed, around 64% are singletons. The CDR3 consists of 13 residues. The J segment lost 7 bases and the V segment lost 3 bases, leaving 3 bases of the junction unmatched. Germline assignment: CDR1 MNHEY and CDR2 SMNVEV (reference sequence). Study-wide points: Lesional scalp exceeded normal scalp in clonality, especially in alopecia totalis/universalis.

Sequencing used CD4+ T cells sorted from blood, obtained at approximately week 50, from a patient treated with tofacitinib. The sequence came from a human donor with alopecia areata. The genes are TRBV27 and TRBJ2-3; 8 bases map to TRBD2. CDR3 protein: CASSFGGANTQYF. The CDR3 DNA reads TGTGCCAGCAGTTTCGGGGGGGCGAATACGCAGTATTTT.